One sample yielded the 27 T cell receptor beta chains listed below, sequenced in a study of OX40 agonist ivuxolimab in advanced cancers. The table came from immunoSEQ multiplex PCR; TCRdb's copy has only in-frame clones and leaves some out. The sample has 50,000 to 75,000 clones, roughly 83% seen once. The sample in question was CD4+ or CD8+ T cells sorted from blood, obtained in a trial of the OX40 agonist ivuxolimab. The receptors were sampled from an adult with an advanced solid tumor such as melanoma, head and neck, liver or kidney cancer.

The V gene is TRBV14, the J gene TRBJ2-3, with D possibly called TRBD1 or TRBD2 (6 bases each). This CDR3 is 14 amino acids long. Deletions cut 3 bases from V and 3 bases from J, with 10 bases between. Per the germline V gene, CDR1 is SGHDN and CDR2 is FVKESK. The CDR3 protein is CASSHGGPTDTQYF. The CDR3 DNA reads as TGTGCCAGCAGCCATGGGGGGCCTACAGATACGCAGTATTTT.

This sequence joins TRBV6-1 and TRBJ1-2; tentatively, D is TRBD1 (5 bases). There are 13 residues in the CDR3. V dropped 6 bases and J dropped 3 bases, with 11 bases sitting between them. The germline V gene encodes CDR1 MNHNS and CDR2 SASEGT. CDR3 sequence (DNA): TGTGCCAGCAGGTCCGGGACGGACTATGGCTACACCTTC. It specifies CASRSGTDYGYTF.

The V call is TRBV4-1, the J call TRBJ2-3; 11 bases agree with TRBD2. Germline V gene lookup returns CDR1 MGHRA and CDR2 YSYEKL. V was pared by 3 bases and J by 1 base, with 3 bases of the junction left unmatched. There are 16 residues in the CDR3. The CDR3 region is CASSHSSGGRTDTQYF. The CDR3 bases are TGCGCCAGCAGCCATTCTAGCGGGGGGCGCACAGATACGCAGTATTTT.

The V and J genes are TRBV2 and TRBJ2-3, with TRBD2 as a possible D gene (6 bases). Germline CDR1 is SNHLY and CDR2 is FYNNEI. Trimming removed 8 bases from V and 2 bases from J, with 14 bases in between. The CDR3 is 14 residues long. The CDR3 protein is CASRTTFITDTQYF. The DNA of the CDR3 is TGTGCCAGCCGGACTACCTTTATCACAGATACGCAGTATTTT.

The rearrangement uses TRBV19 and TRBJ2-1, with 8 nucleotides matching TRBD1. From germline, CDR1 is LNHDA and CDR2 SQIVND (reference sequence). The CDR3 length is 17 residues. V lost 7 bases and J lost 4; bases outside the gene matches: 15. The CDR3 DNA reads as TGTGCCAGTACCCCCATGGGCGGGACAGGAGTTTACAATGAGCAGTTCTTC. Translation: CASTPMGGTGVYNEQFF. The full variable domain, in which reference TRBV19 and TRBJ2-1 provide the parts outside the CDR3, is DGGITQSPKYLFRKEGQNVTLSCEQNLNHDAMYWYRQDPGQGLRLIYYSQIVNDFQKGDIAEGYSVSREKKESFPLTVTSAQKNPTAFYLCASTPMGGTGVYNEQFFGPGTRLTVL.

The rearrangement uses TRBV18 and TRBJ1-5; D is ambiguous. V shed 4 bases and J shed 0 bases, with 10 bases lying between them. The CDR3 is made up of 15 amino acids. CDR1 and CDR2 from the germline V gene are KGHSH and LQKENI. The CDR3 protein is CASSQGFLSNQPQHF. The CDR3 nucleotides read TGTGCCAGCTCACAGGGATTTCTTAGCAATCAGCCCCAGCATTTT. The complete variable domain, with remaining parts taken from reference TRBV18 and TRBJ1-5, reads NAGVMQNPRHLVRRRGQEARLRCSPMKGHSHVYWYRQLPEEGLKFMVYLQKENIIDESGMPKERFSAEFPKEGPSILRIQQVVRGDSAAYFCASSQGFLSNQPQHFGDGTRLSIL.

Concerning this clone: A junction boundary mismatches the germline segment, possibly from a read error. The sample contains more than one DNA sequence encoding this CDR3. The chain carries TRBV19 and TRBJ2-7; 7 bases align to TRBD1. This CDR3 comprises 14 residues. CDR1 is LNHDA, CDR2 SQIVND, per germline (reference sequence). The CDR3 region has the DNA TGCGCCAGTAGTATGACAGGGAAAAGCTACGAGCAGTACTTC. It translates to CASSMTGKSYEQYF.

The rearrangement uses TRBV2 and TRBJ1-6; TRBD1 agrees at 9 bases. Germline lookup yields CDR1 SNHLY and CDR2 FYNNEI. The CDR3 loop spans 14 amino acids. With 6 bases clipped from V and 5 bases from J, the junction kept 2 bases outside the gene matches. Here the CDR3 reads CASRRTGDNSPLHF. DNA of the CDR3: TGTGCCAGCAGGAGGACAGGGGATAATTCACCCCTCCACTTT.

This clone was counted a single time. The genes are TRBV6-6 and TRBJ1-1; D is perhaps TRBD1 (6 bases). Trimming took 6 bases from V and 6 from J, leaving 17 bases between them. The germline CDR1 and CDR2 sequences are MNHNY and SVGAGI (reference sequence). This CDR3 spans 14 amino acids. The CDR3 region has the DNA TGTGCCAGCAGGAGTACGGCCGGGACACCTGAAGCTTTCTTT. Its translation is CASRSTAGTPEAFF.

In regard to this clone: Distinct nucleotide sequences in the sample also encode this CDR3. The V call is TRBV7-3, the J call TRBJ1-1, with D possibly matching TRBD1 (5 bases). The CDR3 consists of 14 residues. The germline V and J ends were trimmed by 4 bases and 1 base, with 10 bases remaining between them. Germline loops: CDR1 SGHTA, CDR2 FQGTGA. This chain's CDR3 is CASSSTGGNTEAFF. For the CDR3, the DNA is TGTGCCAGCAGCTCAACAGGTGGGAACACTGAAGCTTTCTTT.

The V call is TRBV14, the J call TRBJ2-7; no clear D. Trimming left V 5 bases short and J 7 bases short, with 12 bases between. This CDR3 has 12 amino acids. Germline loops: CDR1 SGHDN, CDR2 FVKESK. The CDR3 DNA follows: TGTGCCAGCAGCTCCCTCCCCGGGGAGCAGTACTTC. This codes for CASSSLPGEQYF.

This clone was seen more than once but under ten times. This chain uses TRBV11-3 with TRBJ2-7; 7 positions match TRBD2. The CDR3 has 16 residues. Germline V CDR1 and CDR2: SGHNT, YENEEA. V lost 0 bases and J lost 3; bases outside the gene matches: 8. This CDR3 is CASSLERGGGDYEQYF. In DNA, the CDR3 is TGTGCCAGCAGCTTAGAAAGGGGCGGGGGAGACTACGAGCAGTACTTC.

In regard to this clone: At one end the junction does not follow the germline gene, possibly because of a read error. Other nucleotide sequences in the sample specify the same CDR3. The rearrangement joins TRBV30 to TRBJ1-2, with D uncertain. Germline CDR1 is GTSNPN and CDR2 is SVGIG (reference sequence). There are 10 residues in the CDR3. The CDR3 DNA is TGTGCCCTCAAGATCGGAGGCTACACCTTT. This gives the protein CALKIGGYTF.

The CDR3 DNA reads as TGTGCCATCAGTGAGTCGGCAGGGGGTCAGCCCCAGCATTTT. It codes for CAISESAGGQPQHF. The chain recombines TRBV10-3 with TRBJ1-5, with 7 bases aligning to TRBD1. CDR3 length equals 14 residues. Germline V gives CDR1 ENHRY, CDR2 SYGVKD. V gave up 0 bases and J gave up 6 bases; unmatched junction bases: 2.

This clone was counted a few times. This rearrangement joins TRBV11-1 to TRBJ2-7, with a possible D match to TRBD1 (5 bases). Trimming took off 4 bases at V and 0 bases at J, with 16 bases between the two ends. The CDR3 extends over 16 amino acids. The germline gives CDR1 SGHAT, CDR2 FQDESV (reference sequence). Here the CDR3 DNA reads TGTGCCAGCAGCTCATATCTTACAGGAAACTCCTACGAGCAGTACTTC. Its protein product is CASSSYLTGNSYEQYF.

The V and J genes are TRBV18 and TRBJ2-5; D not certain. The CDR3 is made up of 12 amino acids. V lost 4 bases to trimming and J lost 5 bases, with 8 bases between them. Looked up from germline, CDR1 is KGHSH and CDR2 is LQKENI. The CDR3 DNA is TGTGCCAGCTCACTACAGAGGGAGACCCAGTACTTC. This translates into CASSLQRETQYF. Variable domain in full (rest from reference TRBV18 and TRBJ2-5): NAGVMQNPRHLVRRRGQEARLRCSPMKGHSHVYWYRQLPEEGLKFMVYLQKENIIDESGMPKERFSAEFPKEGPSILRIQQVVRGDSAAYFCASSLQRETQYFGPGTRLLVL.

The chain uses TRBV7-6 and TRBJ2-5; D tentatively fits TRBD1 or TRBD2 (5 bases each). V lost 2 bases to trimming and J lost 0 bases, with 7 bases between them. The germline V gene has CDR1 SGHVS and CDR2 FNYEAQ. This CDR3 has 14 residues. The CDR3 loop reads CASSLWGYQETQYF. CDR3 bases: TGTGCCAGCAGCTTATGGGGGTACCAAGAGACCCAGTACTTC.

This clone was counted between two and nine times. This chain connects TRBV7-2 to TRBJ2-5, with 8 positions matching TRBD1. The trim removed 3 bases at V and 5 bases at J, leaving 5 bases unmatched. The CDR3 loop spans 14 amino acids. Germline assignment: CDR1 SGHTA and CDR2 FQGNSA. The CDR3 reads CASSFDRGWETQYF. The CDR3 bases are TGTGCCAGCAGCTTCGACAGGGGTTGGGAGACCCAGTACTTC.

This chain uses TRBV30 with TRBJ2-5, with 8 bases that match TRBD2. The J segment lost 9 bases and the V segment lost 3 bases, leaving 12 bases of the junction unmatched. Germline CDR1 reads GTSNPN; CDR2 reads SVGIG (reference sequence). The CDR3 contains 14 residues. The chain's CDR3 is CAWRLQAGAIAQYF. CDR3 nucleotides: TGTGCCTGGAGGTTACAAGCGGGGGCCATCGCCCAGTACTTC.

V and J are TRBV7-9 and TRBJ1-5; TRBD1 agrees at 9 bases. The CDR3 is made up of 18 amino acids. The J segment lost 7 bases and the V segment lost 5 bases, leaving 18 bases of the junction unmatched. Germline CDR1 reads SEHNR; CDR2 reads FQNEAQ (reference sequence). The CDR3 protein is CASSTLNRDRESGQPQHF. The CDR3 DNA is TGTGCCAGCAGCACCCTAAACCGGGACAGGGAATCGGGACAGCCCCAGCATTTT. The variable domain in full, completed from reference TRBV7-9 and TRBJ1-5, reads DTGVSQNPRHKITKRGQNVTFRCDPISEHNRLYWYRQTLGQGPEFLTYFQNEAQLEKSRLLSDRFSAERPKGSFSTLEIQRTEQGDSAMYLCASSTLNRDRESGQPQHFGDGTRLSIL.

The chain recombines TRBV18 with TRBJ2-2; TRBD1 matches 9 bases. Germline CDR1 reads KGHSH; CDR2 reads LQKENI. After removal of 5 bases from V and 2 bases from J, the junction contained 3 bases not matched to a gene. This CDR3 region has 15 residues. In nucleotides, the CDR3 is TGTGCCAGCTCATGGACAGGGGTTAACACCGGGGAGCTGTTTTTT. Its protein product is CASSWTGVNTGELFF.

In nucleotides, the CDR3 is TGCGCCAGCAGCCCACAGGGAGGTTTTTCTAGAAACACCATATATTTT. Its protein is CASSPQGGFSRNTIYF. The V and J genes are TRBV4-1 and TRBJ1-3; tentatively, D is TRBD1 (6 bases). CDR1 and CDR2 (germline): MGHRA, YSYEKL. The CDR3 has 16 residues. V lost 4 bases and J 5 bases, leaving 18 bases between the germline ends.

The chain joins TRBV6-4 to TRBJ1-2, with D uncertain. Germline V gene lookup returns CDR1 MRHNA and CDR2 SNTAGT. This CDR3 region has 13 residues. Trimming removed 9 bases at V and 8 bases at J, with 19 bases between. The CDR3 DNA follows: TGTGCCAGTCTAAAGGACCACAGCGGCGGCTACACCTTC. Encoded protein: CASLKDHSGGYTF.

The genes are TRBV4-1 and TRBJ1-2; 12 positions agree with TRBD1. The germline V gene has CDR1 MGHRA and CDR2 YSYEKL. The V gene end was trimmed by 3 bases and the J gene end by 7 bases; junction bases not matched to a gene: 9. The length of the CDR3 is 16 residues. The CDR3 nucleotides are TGCGCCAGCAGCCAGATACCGGGACAGGGGGCTGTTGGCTACACCTTC. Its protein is CASSQIPGQGAVGYTF.

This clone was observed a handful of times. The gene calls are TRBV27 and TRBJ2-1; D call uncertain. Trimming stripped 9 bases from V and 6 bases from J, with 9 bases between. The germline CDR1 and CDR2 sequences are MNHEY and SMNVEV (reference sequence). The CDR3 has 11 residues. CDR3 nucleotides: TGTGCCAGTGCTAGAGGCAATGAGCAGTTCTTC. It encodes CASARGNEQFF.

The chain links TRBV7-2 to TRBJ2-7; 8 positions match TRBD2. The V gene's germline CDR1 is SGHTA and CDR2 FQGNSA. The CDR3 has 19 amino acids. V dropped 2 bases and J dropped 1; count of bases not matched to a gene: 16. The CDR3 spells CASSLREGIGTGGSYEQYF. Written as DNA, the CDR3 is TGTGCCAGCAGCTTACGGGAGGGGATTGGGACGGGAGGTTCCTACGAGCAGTACTTC.

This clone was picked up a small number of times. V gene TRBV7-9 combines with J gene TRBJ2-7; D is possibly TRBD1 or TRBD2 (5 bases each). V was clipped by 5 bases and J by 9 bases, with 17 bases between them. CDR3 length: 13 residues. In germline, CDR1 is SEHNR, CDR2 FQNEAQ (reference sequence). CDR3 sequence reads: CASSPRDPRGQYF. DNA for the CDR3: TGTGCCAGCAGCCCCAGGGACCCACGCGGGCAGTACTTC.